This T cell receptor beta chain was sequenced for a study of cytomegalovirus exposure and HLA in healthy donors. This CDR3 contains 16 residues. Per germline, CDR1 MNHNS and CDR2 SASEGT. Trimming left V 4 bases short and J 0 bases short, with 13 bases between. Worth noting for this clone: Its matching antigen is unknown.

PCR involved 60 Vbeta and 13 Jbeta primers. This table comes from immunoSEQ multiplex PCR, and its TCRdb copy is limited to in-frame clones, with some not included. The data contain 150,000 or so clones, about 86% of them seen just once; the ten biggest clones take up just under 2%. Study-wide findings and caveats: Among the sequence variants, a highly shared cluster was likely an artifact of sequencing. Fewer than 20,000 TCR beta sequences were associated with HLA alleles at 0.05 false discovery rate in a later analysis.

Donors counted as nominally healthy when sampled, yet unrecorded immune exposures were likely. The sequenced sample consisted of PBMCs. V and J are TRBV6-1 and TRBJ1-3; tentative D call: TRBD1 (5 bases). The receptor's source is a woman aged 18-35 years in good health and CMV-seronegative. Here the CDR3 reads CASSVTRAISGNTIYF. CDR3 in DNA: TGTGCCAGCAGTGTTACCAGGGCAATCTCTGGAAACACCATATATTTT.